This passage covers 12 T cell receptor beta chains from one sample sequenced in a study of shared clonotypes between healthy human individuals. Generated by immunoSEQ multiplex PCR, the TCRdb table keeps only in-frame clones and is missing some. The table records over a million clones, under 80% of them present only once. The sample consisted of memory CD4+ T cells sorted from blood. Subset reported: CD45RA-negative fraction. Every receptor here comes from a young man in good health.

This chain connects TRBV5-1 to TRBJ1-6, with D perhaps matching TRBD1 (6 bases). This CDR3 contains 17 residues. The V end was cut by 3 bases, the J end by 4 bases, with 17 bases between. Germline V lookup: CDR1 SGHRS, CDR2 YFSETQ. In DNA, the CDR3 is TGCGCCAGCAGCTCGGGACAAAATGTGGCGTATAATTCACCCCTCCACTTT. Its translation is CASSSGQNVAYNSPLHF.

This chain uses TRBV5-1 with TRBJ2-2, with TRBD2 matching over 14 bases. V shed 3 bases, J shed 0 bases, and the junction held 7 bases outside the gene matches. This CDR3 comprises 19 residues. Germline-derived CDR1 and CDR2 are SGHRS and YFSETQ. CDR3 protein: CASSSRTSGRLTNTGELFF. CDR3 nucleotide sequence: TGCGCCAGCAGCTCTCGGACTAGCGGGAGGCTAACGAACACCGGGGAGCTGTTTTTT.

This clone has ten or more counts. The final CDR3 position lacks the conserved phenylalanine or tryptophan, pointing to a likely read error. It is unclear where the CDR3 begins or ends on the DNA, so no DNA is shown, and the CDR3 is as TCRdb lists it. V is TRBV21-1 and J is TRBJ1-2. TRBV21-1 is given as a pseudogene. The CDR3 is 11 residues long, counting both termini. CDR3 loop: CASSKDFFPLL.

This rearrangement joins TRBV18 to TRBJ1-3; D call uncertain. Germline V gene sequence: CDR1 KGHSH, CDR2 LQKENI. V was trimmed by 0 bases and J by 0 bases, leaving 6 bases between them. The CDR3 extends over 15 amino acids. The CDR3 bases are TGTGCCAGCTCACCACCGACGGTCTCTGGAAACACCATATATTTT. The encoded protein is CASSPPTVSGNTIYF.

The chain recombines TRBV11-2 with TRBJ2-1, with 8 nucleotides matching TRBD2. Trimming cost V 3 bases and J 5 bases; bases outside gene matches: 6. The germline CDR1 and CDR2 sequences are SGHAT and FQNNGV. The CDR3 covers 15 residues. The DNA of the CDR3 is TGTGCCAGCAGCTTCGACGGGAGGGCCAACAATGAGCAGTTCTTC. It translates to CASSFDGRANNEQFF.

This chain connects TRBV28 to TRBJ1-6, with D possibly being TRBD1 (6 bases). CDR3 length equals 14 residues. The V gene lost 7 bases and the J gene lost 2 bases, with 9 bases spanning the gap. Germline-derived CDR1 and CDR2 are MDHEN and SYDVKM. CDR3 nucleotides: TGTGCCAGCAATACAGGGCCCTATAATTCACCCCTCCACTTT. As protein: CASNTGPYNSPLHF.

The CDR3 protein is CASRAGGHFSTDTQYF. The CDR3 region has the DNA TGTGCCAGCAGGGCTGGGGGGCATTTTAGCACAGATACGCAGTATTTT. J is TRBJ2-3 and V is TRBV5-4; possibly TRBD1 or TRBD2 for D (6 bases each). The V and J ends lost 5 bases and 0 bases respectively, with 16 bases between them. The CDR3 consists of 16 residues. CDR1 and CDR2 (germline): SGHNT, YYREEE (reference sequence). The variable domain in full, completed from reference TRBV5-4 and TRBJ2-3, reads ETGVTQSPTHLIKTRGQQVTLRCSSQSGHNTVSWYQQALGQGPQFIFQYYREEENGRGNFPPRFSGLQFPNYSSELNVNALELDDSALYLCASRAGGHFSTDTQYFGPGTRLTVL.

The V and J genes are TRBV7-6 and TRBJ2-1; D is ambiguous. Germline V gene sequence: CDR1 SGHVS, CDR2 FNYEAQ. CDR3 length equals 16 residues. Trimming took off 1 base at V and 0 bases at J, with 10 bases between the two ends. CDR3 residues: CASSLDNTLSYNEQFF. CDR3 DNA sequence: TGTGCCAGCAGCTTAGACAACACCCTCTCCTACAATGAGCAGTTCTTC.

This clone showed up just a few times. The chain couples TRBV27 to TRBJ1-3; 9 bases agree with TRBD1. The V and J ends lost 8 bases and 4 bases, in that order; junction bases with no gene match: 6. The germline CDR1 and CDR2 sequences are MNHEY and SMNVEV (reference sequence). The length of the CDR3 is 14 residues. CDR3 in DNA: TGTGCCAGCGGACAGGGGACTTCAGGAAACACCATATATTTT. Its translation is CASGQGTSGNTIYF.

This clone appeared once. J is TRBJ1-2 and V is TRBV5-8; D remains unclear. CDR3 length equals 16 residues. With 1 base removed from V and 5 bases from J, the gap between germline ends came to 18 bases. Germline V CDR1 and CDR2: SGHTS, YDEGEE. The CDR3 DNA reads as TGTGCCAGCAGCTTGAAGCGACAAGGGTCAAAGTATGGCTACACCTTC. Translation gives CASSLKRQGSKYGYTF.

The genes are TRBV5-6 and TRBJ1-1; D is ambiguous. The CDR3 loop spans 11 amino acids. V was shortened by 2 bases and J by 8 bases, with 7 bases between the two germline ends. Germline CDR1 reads SGHDT; CDR2 reads YYEEEE. The CDR3 protein is CASSFRREAFF. CDR3 DNA sequence: TGTGCCAGCAGCTTTCGCAGAGAAGCTTTCTTT.

This clone was observed a handful of times. This sequence joins TRBV2 and TRBJ1-1, with 8 nucleotides matching TRBD1. Trimming took 5 bases from V and 4 from J; bases not matched to a gene: 6. Germline V lookup: CDR1 SNHLY, CDR2 FYNNEI. The CDR3 is 14 amino acids. In DNA, the CDR3 is TGTGCCAGCAGTCCCCAGGGGGCAGTCACTGAAGCTTTCTTT. This gives the protein CASSPQGAVTEAFF.